Each of the 2 T cell receptor beta chains below was sequenced from the same sample in a study of blood T cell repertoires in COVID-19. Libraries were prepared by immunoSEQ multiplex PCR; TCRdb keeps only in-frame clonotypes and omits some of them. The sample gives around 200,000 clones, roughly 88% of which show up once; 4.5% to 7% is in the top ten. The sample taken for sequencing was PBMCs or T cells enriched from blood (not recorded which). Receptors originate from a man in his forties or fifties with acute COVID-19.

The rearrangement links TRBV27 to TRBJ1-2; D gene uncertain. V lost 5 bases to trimming and J lost 4 bases, with 14 bases between them. Germline loops: CDR1 MNHEY, CDR2 SMNVEV (reference sequence). The CDR3 covers 14 residues. The CDR3 spells CASSPRPSAYGYTF. Here the CDR3 DNA reads TGTGCCAGCAGTCCCCGACCCAGCGCCTATGGCTACACCTTC.

V gene TRBV6-5 combines with J gene TRBJ2-2, with 8 bases fitting TRBD1. This CDR3 is built from 15 residues. Germline-derived CDR1 and CDR2 are MNHEY and SVGAGI. Unmatched junction bases numbered 10, after V lost 8 bases and J lost 5 bases. The CDR3 nucleotides are TGTGCCAGCGGACCCGGGACAGGATTAACCGGGGAGCTGTTTTTT. Its protein is CASGPGTGLTGELFF.